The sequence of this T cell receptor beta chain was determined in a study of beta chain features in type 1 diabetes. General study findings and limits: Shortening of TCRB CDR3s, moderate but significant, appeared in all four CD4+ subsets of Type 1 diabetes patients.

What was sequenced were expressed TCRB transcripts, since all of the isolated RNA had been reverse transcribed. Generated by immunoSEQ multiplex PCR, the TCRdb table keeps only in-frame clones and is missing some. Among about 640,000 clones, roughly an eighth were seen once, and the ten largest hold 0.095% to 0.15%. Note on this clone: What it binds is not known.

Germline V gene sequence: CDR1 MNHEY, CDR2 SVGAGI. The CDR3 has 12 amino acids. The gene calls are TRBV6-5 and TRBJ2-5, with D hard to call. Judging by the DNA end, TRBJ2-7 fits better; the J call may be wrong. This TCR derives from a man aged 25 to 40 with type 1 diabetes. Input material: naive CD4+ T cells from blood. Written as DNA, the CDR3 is TGTGCCAGCAGTCCTCGACACGACGAGCAGTACTTC. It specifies CASSPRHDEQYF.